Listed here are 8 T cell receptor beta chains from one sample, sequenced in a study of beta chain features in type 1 diabetes. As every portion of the isolated RNA was reverse transcribed, the sequencing read expressed TCRB transcripts. The table came from immunoSEQ multiplex PCR; TCRdb's copy has only in-frame clones and leaves some out. The sample holds hundreds of thousands of clones, about a sixth seen once. Sequencing used naive CD4+ T cells from blood. The source of these receptors is a man aged 18 to 35 in good health.

Only a few counts were recorded for this clone. V gene TRBV4-2 combines with J gene TRBJ1-5; unclear D gene. This CDR3 region has 12 residues. The V gene's germline CDR1 is LGHNA and CDR2 YNFKEQ. V was pared by 8 bases and J by 7 bases, with 12 bases between. Here the CDR3 reads CASSGTQQPQHF. In DNA form, the CDR3 reads TGTGCCAGCTCGGGAACTCAACAGCCCCAGCATTTT.

V usage is TRBV6-1 and J usage is TRBJ1-6; 7 bases match TRBD1. The CDR3 length is 15 residues. J gave up 4 bases and V 3 bases, and 3 bases lay outside the gene matches. Germline CDR1 MNHNS, CDR2 SASEGT. The CDR3 here is CASSDSGGYNSPLHF. The CDR3 nucleotides read TGTGCCAGCAGTGACTCAGGGGGATATAATTCACCCCTCCACTTT.

The chain employs TRBV4-2 and TRBJ2-2; D perhaps matches TRBD1 (5 bases). CDR3 length: 16 amino acids. From germline, CDR1 is LGHNA and CDR2 YNFKEQ. Trimming pared 1 base from V and 0 bases from J, leaving 9 bases between. The CDR3 protein is CASSQVGQTNTGELFF. The DNA of the CDR3 is TGTGCCAGCAGCCAAGTGGGGCAGACGAACACCGGGGAGCTGTTTTTT.

This clone was seen only a few times. The rearrangement uses TRBV29-1 and TRBJ2-7, with 11 nucleotides matching TRBD1. Trimming at V came to 5 bases and at J to 4 bases, leaving 10 bases not matched to a gene. The CDR3 has 15 residues. CDR1 and CDR2 (germline): SQVTM, ANQGSEA. CDR3 amino acids: CSVRNWDRGTYEQYF. Written as DNA, the CDR3 is TGCAGCGTTCGGAACTGGGACAGGGGGACTTACGAGCAGTACTTC.

This clone was counted only a few times. This chain uses TRBV19 with TRBJ1-2; perhaps TRBD1 as D (6 bases). There are 13 residues in the CDR3. Germline lookup yields CDR1 LNHDA and CDR2 SQIVND (reference sequence). The ends were cut back, 9 bases at V and 1 base at J, with 12 bases in the middle. The CDR3 coding sequence is TGTGCCAGCGGACAGACGAATAACTATGGCTACACCTTC. Translating gives CASGQTNNYGYTF.

The chain recombines TRBV5-4 with TRBJ1-2, with D maybe TRBD1 (6 bases). Per the germline V gene, CDR1 is SGHNT and CDR2 is YYREEE (reference sequence). Trimming took off 2 bases at V and 3 bases at J, with 8 bases between the two ends. The CDR3 is made up of 13 amino acids. The CDR3 DNA is TGTGCCAGCAGCTTCGGACAGTACTATGGCTACACCTTC. The encoded protein is CASSFGQYYGYTF.

In this sample, this clone turned up a few times. The chain couples TRBV7-2 to TRBJ1-1, with unresolved D. V lost 1 base, J lost 0 bases, and 9 bases lay in between. Germline CDR1 reads SGHTA; CDR2 reads FQGNSA. This CDR3 contains 15 residues. In DNA form, the CDR3 reads TGTGCCAGCAGCTTAGGTTGGCAAATGAACACTGAAGCTTTCTTT. Translation gives CASSLGWQMNTEAFF.

This clone was seen more than once but under ten times. The chain links TRBV6-1 to TRBJ2-7, with 7 nucleotides matching TRBD2. CDR1 and CDR2 (germline): MNHNS, SASEGT. CDR3 size: 12 residues. V was clipped by 7 bases and J by 6 bases; unmatched bases: 6. CDR3 residues: CASTRGDREQYF. CDR3 DNA sequence: TGTGCCAGCACCCGGGGGGATCGCGAGCAGTACTTC.